These 22 T cell receptor beta chains originate from one sample sequenced in a study of blood T cell repertoires in COVID-19. Clones were sequenced by immunoSEQ multiplex PCR, and TCRdb holds only the in-frame ones, with some missing. The repertoire holds some 160,000 clones, roughly 85% seen once, with roughly 2% in the top ten. Specimen: peripheral blood. The receptors stem from a woman older than 75 with acute or convalescent COVID-19.

In this sample, this clone turned up a few times. The chain couples TRBV19 to TRBJ2-3; 9 bases align to TRBD1. The V gene's germline CDR1 is LNHDA and CDR2 SQIVND (reference sequence). This CDR3 region has 14 residues. Unmatched junction bases numbered 6, after V lost 5 bases and J lost 6 bases. The CDR3 DNA follows: TGTGCCAGTAGTCCGGACAGGGGCGAGGATACGCAGTATTTT. This gives the protein CASSPDRGEDTQYF.

The chain joins TRBV19 to TRBJ1-3, with TRBD1 as a possible D gene (6 bases). Germline V CDR1 and CDR2: LNHDA, SQIVND (reference sequence). The V gene lost 0 bases and the J gene lost 0 bases, with 12 bases spanning the gap. The CDR3 has 17 residues. CDR3 nucleotide sequence: TGTGCCAGTAGTATAGATTACAGGGCGAGCTCTGGAAACACCATATATTTT. It specifies CASSIDYRASSGNTIYF.

The V gene is TRBV4-1, the J gene TRBJ2-3, with D possibly TRBD1 on 6 matching bases. The ends were cut back, 0 bases at V and 4 bases at J, with 17 bases in the middle. Germline V CDR1 and CDR2: MGHRA, YSYEKL. The CDR3 totals 17 residues. The CDR3 is CASSQDWTAQSADTQYF. The CDR3 region has the DNA TGCGCCAGCAGCCAAGATTGGACAGCCCAGAGTGCAGATACGCAGTATTTT.

The chain is built from TRBV27 and TRBJ2-7; a weak D match, TRBD1 (6 bases). Trimming removed 0 bases at V and 2 bases at J, with 14 bases between. Germline CDR1 and CDR2: MNHEY and SMNVEV (reference sequence). CDR3 size: 16 residues. The CDR3 DNA follows: TGTGCCAGCAGTTTATCCTTAATGGACAGTACCTACGAGCAGTACTTC. Translated: CASSLSLMDSTYEQYF.

The chain is built from TRBV7-2 and TRBJ1-6, with D perhaps matching TRBD1 (5 bases). This CDR3 region has 13 residues. From germline, CDR1 is SGHTA and CDR2 FQGNSA. The germline V and J ends were trimmed by 5 bases and 7 bases, with 9 bases remaining between them. The CDR3 coding sequence is TGTGCCAGCAGCGACGGGGGAAATTCACCCCTCCACTTT. It translates to CASSDGGNSPLHF.

This clone turned up a few times. This chain joins TRBV27 and TRBJ1-2, with TRBD1 as a possible D gene (6 bases). The CDR3 totals 14 residues. The germline CDR1 and CDR2 sequences are MNHEY and SMNVEV (reference sequence). The V end was cut by 0 bases, the J end by 5 bases, with 10 bases between. Here the CDR3 DNA reads TGTGCCAGCAGTTTATCAAAGGGGGTTTATGGCTACACCTTC. Protein: CASSLSKGVYGYTF.

Only a few counts were recorded for this clone. V usage is TRBV18 and J usage is TRBJ1-5; weak D call: TRBD1 (5 bases). V was pared by 6 bases and J by 1 base, with 19 bases between. Germline lookup yields CDR1 KGHSH and CDR2 LQKENI. CDR3 length: 17 residues. CDR3 region: CASSQGPASGSNQPQHF. Here the CDR3 DNA reads TGTGCCAGCTCCCAGGGCCCGGCCTCTGGGAGCAATCAGCCCCAGCATTTT. The full variable domain, in which reference TRBV18 and TRBJ1-5 provide the parts outside the CDR3, is NAGVMQNPRHLVRRRGQEARLRCSPMKGHSHVYWYRQLPEEGLKFMVYLQKENIIDESGMPKERFSAEFPKEGPSILRIQQVVRGDSAAYFCASSQGPASGSNQPQHFGDGTRLSIL.

In its sample, this clone was seen once. The rearrangement links TRBV7-9 to TRBJ1-6; D call uncertain. Per the germline V gene, CDR1 is SEHNR and CDR2 is FQNEAQ (reference sequence). The CDR3 has 13 amino acids. V was shortened by 2 bases and J by 14 bases, with 13 bases between the two germline ends. The CDR3 DNA is TGTGCCAGCAGCTTAATAGTCAATCCGACCCTCCACTTT. The encoded protein is CASSLIVNPTLHF.

V is TRBV7-2 and J is TRBJ2-2; possibly TRBD2 for D (5 bases). Germline CDR1 is SGHTA and CDR2 is FQGNSA. Trimming stripped 10 bases from V and 1 base from J, with 19 bases between. This CDR3 is 16 amino acids long. CDR3 in DNA: TGTGCCACTCCACGGGGTAGCAGGAGGAACACCGGGGAGCTGTTTTTT. As protein: CATPRGSRRNTGELFF.

This chain uses TRBV7-2 with TRBJ1-1, with D maybe TRBD1 (6 bases). The germline V gene has CDR1 SGHTA and CDR2 FQGNSA. Trimming stripped 5 bases from V and 1 base from J, with 14 bases between. The CDR3 length is 15 residues. This chain's CDR3 is CASSPRQVANTEAFF. The CDR3 DNA reads as TGTGCCAGCAGCCCGCGACAGGTCGCGAACACTGAAGCTTTCTTT.

The rearrangement links TRBV7-6 to TRBJ2-7, with TRBD1 matching 9 bases. The CDR3 runs 16 residues. V trimming: 5 bases; J trimming: 4 bases; junction bases outside the gene matches: 12. Germline CDR1 and CDR2: SGHVS and FNYEAQ. The CDR3 DNA follows: TGTGCCAGCAGCCCCCTCCCGGGACAGGGTTCTTACGAGCAGTACTTC. Translated, it gives CASSPLPGQGSYEQYF.

Details on this clone: Other DNA sequences in this specimen translate into the identical CDR3. V gene TRBV7-2 combines with J gene TRBJ2-7, with TRBD2 as a possible D gene (7 bases). Trimming pared 5 bases from V and 2 bases from J, leaving 13 bases between. Germline lookup yields CDR1 SGHTA and CDR2 FQGNSA. The CDR3 runs to 14 residues. The CDR3 protein is CASSPGGGPYEQYF. In nucleotides, the CDR3 is TGTGCCAGCAGCCCTGGGGGGGGGCCCTACGAGCAGTACTTC.

The chain joins TRBV4-2 to TRBJ1-3, with TRBD1 as a possible D gene (5 bases). Trimming took off 0 bases at V and 4 bases at J, with 16 bases between the two ends. This CDR3 contains 17 residues. Looked up from germline, CDR1 is LGHNA and CDR2 is YNFKEQ. CDR3 sequence: CASSQDAARGSGNTIYF. CDR3 coding DNA: TGTGCCAGCAGCCAAGATGCCGCGCGGGGGTCAGGAAACACCATATATTTT.

A single count supports this clone. Its ends do not fully match the called genes, so a read error is possible. The rearrangement uses TRBV7-2 and TRBJ2-5; 9 bases are a match to TRBD2. The CDR3 sequence is 19 residues long. Germline CDR1 SGHTA, CDR2 FQGNSA. Here the CDR3 DNA reads TGTGCCAGCAGCTTAGACAGGGTACCGGGGACTAGCTACCGGGAGATCCAGTACTTC. Translation gives CASSLDRVPGTSYREIQYF.

The CDR3 sequence: CASSFEDHQPQHF. CDR3 nucleotide sequence: TGTGCCAGCAGTTTTGAGGATCATCAGCCCCAGCATTTT. The V call is TRBV28, the J call TRBJ1-5; D not certain. V lost 3 bases and J 5 bases, leaving 8 bases between the germline ends. The CDR3 totals 13 residues. Germline V gene lookup returns CDR1 MDHEN and CDR2 SYDVKM. The complete variable domain, with remaining parts taken from reference TRBV28 and TRBJ1-5, reads DVKVTQSSRYLVKRTGEKVFLECVQDMDHENMFWYRQDPGLGLRLIYFSYDVKMKEKGDIPEGYSVSREKKERFSLILESASTNQTSMYLCASSFEDHQPQHFGDGTRLSIL.

The genes are TRBV6-5 and TRBJ2-7; 7 bases line up with TRBD2. With 6 bases clipped from V and 2 bases from J, the junction kept 10 bases outside the gene matches. Looked up from germline, CDR1 is MNHEY and CDR2 is SVGAGI. This CDR3 has 15 amino acids. The CDR3 spells CASSPGGGYPYEQYF. Here the CDR3 DNA reads TGTGCCAGCAGCCCCGGGGGAGGGTACCCCTACGAGCAGTACTTC.

The genes are TRBV4-1 and TRBJ2-2, with 7 bases fitting TRBD2. Germline assignment: CDR1 MGHRA and CDR2 YSYEKL. The CDR3 has 16 residues. The V segment lost 0 bases and the J segment 4 bases; nucleotides outside the gene matches: 5. The CDR3 nucleotides read TGCGCCAGCAGCCAAGATGATCCGGGGGGCACCGGGGAGCTGTTTTTT. Translation gives CASSQDDPGGTGELFF.

This sequence joins TRBV6-1 and TRBJ2-7; TRBD1 aligns across 7 bases. This CDR3 is built from 15 residues. Trimming removed 3 bases from V and 6 bases from J; junction bases left unmatched: 11. CDR1 is MNHNS, CDR2 SASEGT, per germline. This chain's CDR3 is CASSDTGTVSGEQYF. The CDR3 nucleotides are TGTGCCAGCAGTGATACCGGGACAGTTAGTGGCGAGCAGTACTTC.

This chain links TRBV3-1 (or the pseudogene TRBV3-2) with TRBJ2-7; the match to TRBD2 covers 14 bases. The CDR3 contains 17 residues. After removal of 8 bases from V and 2 bases from J, the junction contained 11 bases not matched to a gene. The V gene's germline CDR1 is LGHDT and CDR2 YNNKEL (reference sequence). In DNA form, the CDR3 reads TGTGCCAGCGGGGACGAGGGACTAGCGGGAGTCCCCTACGAGCAGTACTTC. Its translation: CASGDEGLAGVPYEQYF.

J is TRBJ2-3 and V is TRBV7-2; D may be TRBD1 (6 bases). This CDR3 is 16 amino acids long. The ends were cut back, 1 base at V and 4 bases at J, with 15 bases in the middle. Per germline, CDR1 SGHTA and CDR2 FQGNSA. As DNA, the CDR3 is TGTGCCAGCAGCTTAGACCCTACAGGGATGGCAGATACGCAGTATTTT. This codes for CASSLDPTGMADTQYF.

J is TRBJ1-6 and V is TRBV19; TRBD1 matches 7 bases. The V gene end was trimmed by 3 bases and the J gene end by 6 bases; junction bases not matched to a gene: 5. In germline, CDR1 is LNHDA, CDR2 SQIVND (reference sequence). This CDR3 has 15 amino acids. CDR3 region: CASSIEGAPNSPLHF. The CDR3, as DNA: TGTGCCAGTAGTATCGAGGGGGCGCCTAATTCACCCCTCCACTTT.

The table lists this clone with a count of one. The chain uses TRBV10-2 and TRBJ2-2, with 7 bases lining up with TRBD2. There are 17 residues in the CDR3. After removal of 6 bases from V and 4 bases from J, the junction contained 14 bases not matched to a gene. Germline-derived CDR1 and CDR2 are WSHSY and SAAADI. The CDR3 sequence: CASRLTLGGSGTGELFF. The CDR3 coding sequence is TGCGCCAGCAGATTGACTCTCGGGGGGTCGGGCACCGGGGAGCTGTTTTTT.